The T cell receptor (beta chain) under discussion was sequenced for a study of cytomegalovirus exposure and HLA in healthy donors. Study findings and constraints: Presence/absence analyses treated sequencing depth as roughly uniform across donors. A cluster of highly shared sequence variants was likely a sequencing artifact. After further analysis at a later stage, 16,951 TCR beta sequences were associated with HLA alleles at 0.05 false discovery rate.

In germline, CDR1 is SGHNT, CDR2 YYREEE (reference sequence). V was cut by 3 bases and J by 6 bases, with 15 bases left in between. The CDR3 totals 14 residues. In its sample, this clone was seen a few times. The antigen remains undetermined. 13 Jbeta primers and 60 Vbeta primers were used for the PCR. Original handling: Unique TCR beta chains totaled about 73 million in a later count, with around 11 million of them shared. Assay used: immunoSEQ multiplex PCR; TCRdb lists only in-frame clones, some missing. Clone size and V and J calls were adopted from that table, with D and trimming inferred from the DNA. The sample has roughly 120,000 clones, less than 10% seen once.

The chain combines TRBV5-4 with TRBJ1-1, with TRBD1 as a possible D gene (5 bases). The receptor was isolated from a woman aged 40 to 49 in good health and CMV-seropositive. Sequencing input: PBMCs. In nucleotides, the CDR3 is TGTGCCAGCAGCTCGGGACTTCGCTCCTCTGAAGCTTTCTTT. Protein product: CASSSGLRSSEAFF.